Shown below are 20 T cell receptor beta chains from a single sample sequenced in a study of PD-1 blockade in classical Hodgkin lymphoma. Assay used: immunoSEQ multiplex PCR; TCRdb lists only in-frame clones, some missing. The table records fewer than 30,000 clones, around 80% of them present only once. Every one of the patients relapsed after autologous stem cell transplantation (brentuximab vedotin exposure was variable). This sample comprised peripheral blood mononuclear cells (PBMCs), obtained before the second cycle of nivolumab. The source of these receptors is a human donor with classical Hodgkin lymphoma.

The chain joins TRBV4-3 to TRBJ1-2, with D possibly matching TRBD1 (5 bases). Germline assignment: CDR1 LGHNA and CDR2 YSLEER. V was cut by 2 bases and J by 0 bases, with 10 bases left in between. The length of the CDR3 is 15 residues. The CDR3 here is CASSQNTGPNYGYTF. For the CDR3, the DNA is TGCGCCAGCAGCCAAAACACGGGGCCTAACTATGGCTACACCTTC.

This chain uses TRBV19 with TRBJ1-2; D gene uncertain. CDR1 and CDR2 from the germline V gene are LNHDA and SQIVND (reference sequence). The CDR3 is made up of 13 amino acids. Deletions cut 7 bases from V and 8 bases from J, with 17 bases between. CDR3 sequence reads: CASTISRFSGYTF. CDR3 sequence (DNA): TGTGCCAGTACCATCTCAAGGTTTTCGGGCTACACCTTC.

Remarks on this clone: One junction end disagrees with the germline gene, perhaps due to a read error. The chain has TRBV7-7 and TRBJ2-1; D is unresolved. Germline loops: CDR1 SSHAT, CDR2 FNYEAQ (reference sequence). The CDR3 loop spans 13 amino acids. CDR3 in amino acids: CASTEILGNEQFF. The CDR3 DNA follows: TGTGCTAGCACCGAAATTCTAGGGAATGAGCAGTTCTTC.

CDR3 residues: CASSKQGAPGYTF. The CDR3 bases are TGTGCCAGCAGTAAACAGGGGGCCCCTGGCTACACCTTC. V gene TRBV5-6 combines with J gene TRBJ1-2, with 9 nucleotides matching TRBD1. V was clipped by 5 bases and J by 7 bases; unmatched bases: 6. Per the germline V gene, CDR1 is SGHDT and CDR2 is YYEEEE. The CDR3 sequence is 13 residues long.

This clone was found once. The chain couples TRBV11-2 to TRBJ2-5; 11 nucleotides agree with TRBD1. Gene TRBJ2-7 matches the end of the DNA better, so the J call may be wrong. The CDR3 totals 15 residues. Germline V CDR1 and CDR2: SGHAT, FQNNGV. DNA of the CDR3: TGTGCCAGCAGCTTCGGGACAGGGGGCTCCTACGAGCAGTACTTC. It yields the protein CASSFGTGGSYEQYF.

The V call is TRBV4-3, the J call TRBJ2-3; D is tentatively TRBD1 or TRBD2 (5 bases each). The CDR3 totals 15 residues. The V end was cut by 0 bases, the J end by 1 base, with 8 bases between. CDR1 is LGHNA and CDR2 is YSLEER in the germline V gene. The CDR3 DNA sequence: TGCGCCAGCAGCCAAGATGGGACGGGCACAGATACGCAGTATTTT. Translating gives CASSQDGTGTDTQYF.

The DNA of the CDR3 is TGTGCCACCGACGACTCCTGGACAGGGGGAAGTGGCTACACCTTC. This codes for CATDDSWTGGSGYTF. The chain uses TRBV15 and TRBJ1-2; 10 bases line up with TRBD1. Germline-derived CDR1 and CDR2 are LNHNV and YYDKDF (reference sequence). The CDR3 has 15 residues. Germline trimming cut 8 bases from V and 7 bases from J; bases unmatched to any gene: 13. The full variable domain, its missing parts supplied by reference TRBV15 and TRBJ1-2, is DAMVIQNPRYQVTQFGKPVTLSCSQTLNHNVMYWYQQKSSQAPKLLFHYYDKDFNNEADTPDNFQSRRPNTSFCFLDIRSPGLGDTAMYLCATDDSWTGGSGYTFGSGTRLTVV.

This clone has a handful of counts. The genes are TRBV7-2 and TRBJ1-1; D possibly corresponds to TRBD1 (6 bases). This CDR3 is built from 15 residues. Germline V gene data show CDR1 as SGHTA and CDR2 as FQGNSA. V was clipped by 6 bases and J by 0 bases, with 14 bases between them. This CDR3 reads CASRGRGTVNTEAFF. The CDR3 DNA sequence: TGTGCCAGCAGGGGCAGGGGTACGGTGAACACTGAAGCTTTCTTT.

The chain recombines TRBV29-1 with TRBJ1-5; D is undetermined. The germline V gene has CDR1 SQVTM and CDR2 ANQGSEA. Trimming removed 6 bases at V and 1 base at J, with 7 bases between. This CDR3 region has 12 residues. DNA for the CDR3: TGCAGCGTCCTGGAAAGCAATCAGCCCCAGCATTTT. It translates to CSVLESNQPQHF.

This clone has only a few counts. V gene TRBV6-5 combines with J gene TRBJ2-1; 7 bases line up with TRBD1. V shed 0 bases, J shed 6 bases, and the junction held 8 bases outside the gene matches. The CDR3 extends over 16 amino acids. Germline assignment: CDR1 MNHEY and CDR2 SVGAGI. The CDR3 DNA is TGTGCCAGCAGTTACTCGGTAGGACAGGCCGGCAATGAGCAGTTCTTC. It encodes CASSYSVGQAGNEQFF.

This clone has more than one count but fewer than ten. The chain is built from TRBV2 and TRBJ2-3; 7 nucleotides line up with TRBD2. Looked up from germline, CDR1 is SNHLY and CDR2 is FYNNEI. With 6 bases clipped from V and 6 bases from J, the junction kept 6 bases outside the gene matches. The CDR3 extends over 13 amino acids. The CDR3 DNA reads TGTGCCAGCAGACGACTAGCCAGGGATACGCAGTATTTT. Translation gives CASRRLARDTQYF.

The CDR3 coding sequence is TGCGCCAGCAGCCAAGATCGGGCAGGCAATCAGCCCCAGCATTTT. Encoded protein: CASSQDRAGNQPQHF. The chain combines TRBV4-3 with TRBJ1-5; D not certain. The V and J ends lost 0 bases and 2 bases respectively, with 8 bases between them. Germline V gives CDR1 LGHNA, CDR2 YSLEER. The CDR3 covers 15 residues.

This clone has only a few counts. This sequence joins TRBV10-3 and TRBJ2-1; either TRBD1 or TRBD2 may fit D (5 bases each). V lost 7 bases and J lost 6, with 16 bases in between. Germline V lookup: CDR1 ENHRY, CDR2 SYGVKD. CDR3 length: 14 residues. The CDR3: CAITLRGNPNEQFF. DNA for the CDR3: TGTGCCATCACCTTACGGGGCAACCCCAATGAGCAGTTCTTC.

This clone occurred a few times. The chain has TRBV28 and TRBJ1-6; TRBD1 matches 8 bases. The V and J ends lost 6 bases and 10 bases, in that order; junction bases with no gene match: 14. The CDR3 consists of 16 residues. Germline assignment: CDR1 MDHEN and CDR2 SYDVKM. The CDR3 sequence is CASSPPGQGGGSPLHF. For the CDR3, the DNA is TGTGCCAGCAGCCCCCCCGGACAGGGTGGAGGGTCACCCCTCCACTTT.

The chain couples TRBV4-3 to TRBJ2-7, with 7 positions matching TRBD2. The V and J ends lost 0 bases and 2 bases, in that order; junction bases with no gene match: 13. The CDR3 covers 18 residues. CDR1 is LGHNA, CDR2 YSLEER, per germline. CDR3 in amino acids: CASSQELASGDFAYEQYF. Here the CDR3 DNA reads TGCGCCAGCAGCCAAGAGCTGGCTAGCGGCGACTTCGCCTACGAGCAGTACTTC.

This chain uses TRBV7-9 with TRBJ2-3, with D possibly being TRBD1 (6 bases). CDR1 SEHNR and CDR2 FQNEAQ come from the germline V gene (reference sequence). Trimming removed 5 bases at V and 0 bases at J, with 18 bases between. This CDR3 contains 17 residues. For the CDR3, the DNA is TGTGCCAGCAGCCCATTTAAGACAGGACCTAGCACAGATACGCAGTATTTT. It yields the protein CASSPFKTGPSTDTQYF. Supplemented by reference TRBV7-9 and TRBJ2-3, the full variable domain reads DTGVSQNPRHKITKRGQNVTFRCDPISEHNRLYWYRQTLGQGPEFLTYFQNEAQLEKSRLLSDRFSAERPKGSFSTLEIQRTEQGDSAMYLCASSPFKTGPSTDTQYFGPGTRLTVL.

The chain has TRBV18 and TRBJ2-1; a weak D match, TRBD1 (6 bases). The CDR3 consists of 17 residues. From germline, CDR1 is KGHSH and CDR2 LQKENI. V gave up 0 bases and J gave up 9 bases, with 21 bases separating them. Written as DNA, the CDR3 is TGTGCCAGCTCACCACCGGTAAGACGGCCGTTCAGGGGTGAGCAGTTCTTC. Translating it yields CASSPPVRRPFRGEQFF.

Points on this clone: The junction and the germline gene differ at one end; a read error may be behind it. V gene TRBV10-3 combines with J gene TRBJ1-1; 7 nucleotides line up with TRBD1. CDR3 length: 16 amino acids. Germline-derived CDR1 and CDR2 are ENHRY and SYGVKD. The CDR3: CASSSGTVPSNTEAFF. The CDR3 DNA reads TGTGCCAGCAGTTCCGGGACAGTGCCATCGAACACTGAAGCTTTCTTT.

The chain joins TRBV9 to TRBJ1-2; the D gene is possibly TRBD1 (5 bases). The germline CDR1 and CDR2 sequences are SGDLS and YYNGEE. The CDR3 runs to 16 residues. V was clipped by 5 bases and J by 7 bases, with 24 bases between them. The chain's CDR3 is CASSGQGKVYTGGYTF. The CDR3 coding sequence is TGTGCCAGCAGTGGGCAGGGCAAAGTGTATACCGGTGGCTACACCTTC.

The J gene is TRBJ2-5, the V gene TRBV25-1; TRBD1 agrees at 8 bases. Germline loops: CDR1 MGHDK, CDR2 SYGVNS. V lost 1 base to trimming and J lost 5 bases; unmatched junction nucleotides: 6. This CDR3 has 15 amino acids. The CDR3 DNA reads as TGTGCCAGCAGTGAATCCCGGACAGGGTTTGAGACCCAGTACTTC. It encodes CASSESRTGFETQYF. Combining the CDR3 with reference TRBV25-1 and TRBJ2-5 gives the whole variable domain EADIYQTPRYLVIGTGKKITLECSQTMGHDKMYWYQQDPGMELHLIHYSYGVNSTEKGDLSSESTVSRIRTEHFPLTLESARPSHTSQYLCASSESRTGFETQYFGPGTRLLVL.